Presented here are 4 T cell receptor beta chains from one specimen sequenced in a study of post-analysis software for immune sequencing data. Study conclusions and caveats: Controls showed lower frequencies than patients for five TRBV segments, and TRBV5-6, TRBV5-1 and TRBV20-1 were among these.

Presence of unique molecular identifiers characterized the TCR beta cDNA libraries. MiXCR, applied by TCRdb to the PCR reads, yields one record per CDR3 protein. This table has hundreds of thousands of distinct CDR3 sequences, around 44% appearing once. No antigen has been identified for these receptors. The sample taken for sequencing was blood. These receptors all stem from a girl aged 10 to 17 with multiple sclerosis.

This clonotype was counted a few times. CDR3 amino acids: CSARWEGSWGYTF. In DNA form, the CDR3 reads TGCAGTGCTAGATGGGAGGGGAGTTGGGGCTACACCTTC. V usage is TRBV20-1 and J usage is TRBJ1-2; D may be TRBD1 (5 bases). With 2 bases removed from V and 8 bases from J, the gap between germline ends came to 15 bases. In germline, CDR1 is DFQATT, CDR2 SNEGSKA (reference sequence). The CDR3 spans 13 residues.

The sample holds a few counts of this clonotype. The V gene is TRBV11-2, the J gene TRBJ2-7, with a weak D call TRBD1 (6 bases). This CDR3 region has 17 residues. V was pared by 1 base and J by 4 bases, with 20 bases between. Germline assignment: CDR1 SGHAT and CDR2 FQNNGV. The CDR3 coding sequence is TGTGCCAGCAGCTTAGCCCTTTGGAGGACAGACACATACGAGCAGTACTTC. Translating gives CASSLALWRTDTYEQYF. The whole variable domain, remainder taken from reference TRBV11-2 and TRBJ2-7, is EAGVAQSPRYKIIEKRQSVAFWCNPISGHATLYWYQQILGQGPKLLIQFQNNGVVDDSQLPKDRFSAERLKGVDSTLKIQPAKLEDSAVYLCASSLALWRTDTYEQYFGPGTRLTVT.

This chain uses TRBV3-1 with TRBJ2-1, with D unresolved. The germline V and J ends were trimmed by 2 bases and 6 bases, with 8 bases remaining between them. The CDR3 is made up of 13 amino acids. Germline V gene lookup returns CDR1 LGHDT and CDR2 YNNKEL (reference sequence). The CDR3 DNA reads TGTGCCAGCAGCCAATCGGTGGCCAATGAGCAGTTCTTC. This codes for CASSQSVANEQFF.

The chain has TRBV7-8 and TRBJ2-1, with D unclear. CDR1 and CDR2 from the germline V gene are SGHVS and FQNEAQ. CDR3 size: 17 residues. Trimming removed 4 bases at V and 1 base at J, with 17 bases between. This CDR3 reads CASSYQTGRISYNEQFF. The CDR3 DNA is TGTGCCAGCAGCTACCAGACCGGGCGTATTTCCTACAATGAGCAGTTCTTC. Together with reference TRBV7-8 and TRBJ2-1, the CDR3 gives the full variable domain: GAGVSQSPRYKVAKRGQDVALRCDPISGHVSLFWYQQALGQGPEFLTYFQNEAQLDKSGLPSDRFFAERPEGSVSTLKIQRTQQEDSAVYLCASSYQTGRISYNEQFFGPGTRLTVL.